What follows are 30 T cell receptor beta chains derived from one specimen sequenced in a study of blood T cell repertoires in COVID-19. This table comes from immunoSEQ multiplex PCR, and its TCRdb copy is limited to in-frame clones, with some not included. The sample records fewer than 300,000 clones, about four fifths being singletons. Sequencing used PBMCs or T cells enriched from blood (not recorded which). Every receptor here comes from a man aged 40-49 years who had been exposed to COVID-19.

The V gene is TRBV30, the J gene TRBJ1-5; TRBD1 might be the D (6 bases). Trimming cost V 1 base and J 2 bases, with 6 bases left between them. The CDR3 spans 13 residues. The germline V gene encodes CDR1 GTSNPN and CDR2 SVGIG (reference sequence). CDR3 in DNA: TGTGCCTGGAGTGGACAGGGCAATCAGCCCCAGCATTTT. Translating gives CAWSGQGNQPQHF.

This clone has just a few counts. The chain joins TRBV6-5 to TRBJ2-2; D is undetermined. V lost 11 bases and J lost 2, with 12 bases in between. The CDR3 is 13 residues long. Germline lookup yields CDR1 MNHEY and CDR2 SVGAGI. The CDR3 reads CAARGRNTGELFF. CDR3 DNA: TGTGCCGCCAGAGGCCGAAACACCGGGGAGCTGTTTTTT.

V gene TRBV12-3 or TRBV12-4 combines with J gene TRBJ2-2, with D possibly being TRBD2 (5 bases). The CDR3 is 13 amino acids. V was pared by 8 bases and J by 0 bases, with 7 bases between. This CDR3 is CASLLANTGELFF. Here the CDR3 DNA reads TGTGCCAGCCTACTAGCGAACACCGGGGAGCTGTTTTTT.

The CDR3 DNA is TGTGCCAGCTCACCTCAAGAGCTGTTTTCACCCCTCCACTTT. Translating it yields CASSPQELFSPLHF. The chain links TRBV18 to TRBJ1-6, with unresolved D. CDR3 length equals 14 residues. Trimming removed 3 bases from V and 9 bases from J, with 12 bases in between. CDR1 and CDR2 from the germline V gene are KGHSH and LQKENI. Variable domain in full (rest from reference TRBV18 and TRBJ1-6): NAGVMQNPRHLVRRRGQEARLRCSPMKGHSHVYWYRQLPEEGLKFMVYLQKENIIDESGMPKERFSAEFPKEGPSILRIQQVVRGDSAAYFCASSPQELFSPLHFGNGTRLTVT.

The rearrangement joins TRBV20-1 to TRBJ2-5; D is unresolved. The CDR3 has 14 amino acids. The germline V gene encodes CDR1 DFQATT and CDR2 SNEGSKA (reference sequence). V was clipped by 3 bases and J by 5 bases, with 16 bases between them. CDR3 in DNA: TGCAGTGCTAGTGCCCCTTCGGTCGCGGAGACCCAGTACTTC. Its protein product is CSASAPSVAETQYF.

This chain connects TRBV19 to TRBJ2-3; 9 bases agree with TRBD2. Germline CDR1 LNHDA, CDR2 SQIVND (reference sequence). The CDR3 covers 14 residues. Trimming cost V 2 bases and J 4 bases; bases outside gene matches: 1. The CDR3 bases are TGTGCCAGTAGTATACGACTAGCGGCAGATACGCAGTATTTT. Translated: CASSIRLAADTQYF.

Points on this clone: The junction departs from germline at one end; a sequencing error may be responsible. The rearrangement links TRBV30 to TRBJ1-2, with D unresolved. The germline CDR1 and CDR2 sequences are GTSNPN and SVGIG (reference sequence). There are 13 residues in the CDR3. CDR3 DNA: TGTGCCTGGACCTCTCTGACCCTAGCGTCTCGTGCCTTC. This sequence encodes CAWTSLTLASRAF. Variable domain in full (rest from reference TRBV30 and TRBJ1-2): SQTIHQWPATLVQPVGSPLSLECTVEGTSNPNLYWYRQAAGRGLQLLFYSVGIGQISSEVPQNLSASRPQDRQFILSSKKLLLSDSGFYLCAWTSLTLASRAFGSGTRLTVV.

This chain joins TRBV12-5 and TRBJ1-3; 7 positions match TRBD1. Germline V gene data show CDR1 as LGHNT and CDR2 as FRNRAP. V lost 5 bases and J lost 0; bases outside the gene matches: 4. There are 15 residues in the CDR3. The CDR3 is CASGITGASGNTIYF. The CDR3 DNA follows: TGTGCTAGTGGTATAACAGGGGCCTCTGGAAACACCATATATTTT.

As regards this clone: The identical CDR3 is also encoded by other nucleotide sequences in the sample. The rearrangement uses TRBV11-2 and TRBJ1-3; D unresolved. Per germline, CDR1 SGHAT and CDR2 FQNNGV. V was cut by 3 bases and J by 0 bases, with 6 bases left in between. This CDR3 has 14 amino acids. The CDR3, as DNA: TGTGCCAGCAGCTTGGGAGCCTCTGGAAACACCATATATTTT. Translating it yields CASSLGASGNTIYF.

This clone was seen a few times. The chain is built from TRBV19 and TRBJ1-5; 9 bases are a match to TRBD1. CDR1 is LNHDA, CDR2 SQIVND, per germline (reference sequence). Trimming at V came to 7 bases and at J to 3 bases, leaving 10 bases not matched to a gene. The CDR3 has 16 residues. The CDR3 DNA sequence: TGTGCCAGTATGTTGTCCGGGACAGGGTTCAATCAGCCCCAGCATTTT. This translates into CASMLSGTGFNQPQHF.

CDR3 in amino acids: CASSFRRGQPQHF. The CDR3 nucleotides are TGTGCCAGCAGCTTTCGGAGAGGACAGCCCCAGCATTTT. The chain carries TRBV7-2 and TRBJ1-5; no definite D call. Germline-derived CDR1 and CDR2 are SGHTA and FQGNSA. The CDR3 length is 13 residues. The V gene lost 3 bases and the J gene lost 7 bases, with 10 bases spanning the gap.

This sequence joins TRBV6-5 and TRBJ2-5; TRBD2 might be the D (6 bases). This CDR3 region has 15 residues. Germline loops: CDR1 MNHEY, CDR2 SVGAGI. Trimming shortened V by 6 bases and J by 0 bases, and 14 bases separated the two germline ends. The CDR3 DNA reads as TGTGCCAGCAGCCCAGGACTACCCTACCAAGAGACCCAGTACTTC. It is translated as CASSPGLPYQETQYF.

The table lists this clone with a count of one. The chain recombines TRBV5-6 with TRBJ2-7; 10 nucleotides line up with TRBD2. The CDR3 length is 15 residues. Germline assignment: CDR1 SGHDT and CDR2 YYEEEE. V lost 2 bases, J lost 4 bases, and 6 bases stayed unmatched. CDR3 nucleotide sequence: TGTGCCAGCAGCTTCAGCGGGAGGGCCTGGTACGAGCAGTACTTC. Translating gives CASSFSGRAWYEQYF.

V usage is TRBV3-1 (or the pseudogene TRBV3-2) and J usage is TRBJ2-7; D is undetermined. This CDR3 is built from 12 residues. Trimming left V 8 bases short and J 3 bases short, with 11 bases between. Germline-derived CDR1 and CDR2 are LGHDT and YNNKEL (reference sequence). DNA for the CDR3: TGTGCCAGCCTAGGAAACGGCTACGAGCAGTACTTC. This sequence encodes CASLGNGYEQYF.

The rearrangement links TRBV5-1 to TRBJ2-4; 7 nucleotides line up with TRBD2. CDR3 length: 14 residues. Germline V gives CDR1 SGHRS, CDR2 YFSETQ. The V gene end was trimmed by 2 bases and the J gene end by 7 bases; junction bases not matched to a gene: 6. The CDR3 sequence: CASSFGGIENIQYF. In DNA, the CDR3 is TGCGCCAGCAGCTTCGGGGGGATCGAGAACATTCAGTACTTC.

The chain couples TRBV6-9 to TRBJ2-3, with 13 positions matching TRBD2. The CDR3 is made up of 19 amino acids. Germline V gives CDR1 MNHGY, CDR2 SVAAGI. The junction had 18 bases not matched to a gene; V was cut back by 11 bases and J by 1 base. This chain's CDR3 is CASQSVLAGGPPGTDTQYF. The CDR3 region has the DNA TGTGCCTCCCAGTCGGTACTAGCGGGAGGGCCTCCTGGCACAGATACGCAGTATTTT.

The V and J genes are TRBV27 and TRBJ1-1; possibly TRBD1 for D (5 bases). Germline CDR1 reads MNHEY; CDR2 reads SMNVEV (reference sequence). V lost 8 bases and J 5 bases, leaving 15 bases between the germline ends. The CDR3 runs to 13 residues. The CDR3 loop reads CASSRDPGTEAFF. CDR3 DNA sequence: TGTGCCAGCTCGCGGGACCCGGGGACTGAAGCTTTCTTT.

The chain is built from TRBV5-1 and TRBJ2-3; 7 nucleotides align to TRBD2. Losses at the gene ends were 4 bases for V and 8 bases for J; bases not matched to a gene: 10. Germline V gene lookup returns CDR1 SGHRS and CDR2 YFSETQ. The CDR3 contains 14 residues. In DNA, the CDR3 is TGCGCCAGCAGCCCCCCGGGACTACTGGGTACGCAGTATTTT. It codes for CASSPPGLLGTQYF.

V and J are TRBV9 and TRBJ2-1, with a possible D match to TRBD2 (6 bases). The V end lost 1 base, the J end lost 6 bases, and 8 bases lay between the germline ends. The CDR3 covers 13 residues. Germline V gene sequence: CDR1 SGDLS, CDR2 YYNGEE. CDR3: CASSVLASNEQFF. The CDR3 DNA follows: TGTGCCAGCAGCGTACTAGCGTCCAATGAGCAGTTCTTC.

The chain recombines TRBV2 with TRBJ1-1; no firm D call. The CDR3 spans 13 residues. Germline V gene sequence: CDR1 SNHLY, CDR2 FYNNEI. V gave up 6 bases and J gave up 6 bases, with 14 bases separating them. The CDR3 protein is CASSQEDFAEAFF. CDR3 in DNA: TGTGCCAGCAGCCAGGAGGATTTCGCTGAAGCTTTCTTT.

V usage is TRBV29-1 and J usage is TRBJ1-2; 9 bases align to TRBD1. The CDR3 is 14 residues long. Germline loops: CDR1 SQVTM, CDR2 ANQGSEA. This CDR3 reads CASRQGTGTYGYTF. CDR3 coding DNA: TGCGCGTCAAGGCAGGGGACAGGGACCTATGGCTACACCTTC. Complete variable domain (other parts from reference TRBV29-1 and TRBJ1-2): SAVISQKPSRDICQRGTSLTIQCQVDSQVTMMFWYRQQPGQSLTLIATANQGSEATYESGFVIDKFPISRPNLTFSTLTVSNMSPEDSSIYLCASRQGTGTYGYTFGSGTRLTVV.

This clone was seen more than once but under ten times. The J gene is TRBJ1-3, the V gene TRBV5-1; D may be TRBD1 (5 bases). Per germline, CDR1 SGHRS and CDR2 YFSETQ. The CDR3 contains 14 residues. Trimming took off 7 bases at V and 0 bases at J, with 11 bases between the two ends. This CDR3 reads CASCRGISGNTIYF. The CDR3 region has the DNA TGCGCCAGCTGTCGGGGGATCTCTGGAAACACCATATATTTT.

CDR3 DNA sequence: TGTGCCAGCAGGAGGAGGGCCCAAGAGACCCAGTACTTC. Amino acid sequence: CASRRRAQETQYF. This chain joins TRBV12-3 or TRBV12-4 and TRBJ2-5; a weak D match, TRBD2 (6 bases). The CDR3 extends over 13 amino acids. Trimming stripped 6 bases from V and 1 base from J, with 9 bases between.

J is TRBJ2-7 and V is TRBV18; unclear D gene. The germline V gene encodes CDR1 KGHSH and CDR2 LQKENI. The CDR3 is 16 amino acids. V dropped 3 bases and J dropped 1 base, with 16 bases sitting between them. In DNA, the CDR3 is TGTGCCAGCTCACCTCGTGGCCAGTCGATTTCCTACGAGCAGTACTTC. Protein: CASSPRGQSISYEQYF. Full variable domain (outside the CDR3, taken from reference TRBV18 and TRBJ2-7): NAGVMQNPRHLVRRRGQEARLRCSPMKGHSHVYWYRQLPEEGLKFMVYLQKENIIDESGMPKERFSAEFPKEGPSILRIQQVVRGDSAAYFCASSPRGQSISYEQYFGPGTRLTVT.

The rearrangement joins TRBV5-1 to TRBJ2-1, with TRBD2 matching over 7 bases. V gave up 2 bases and J gave up 2 bases; unmatched junction bases: 1. The CDR3 is 14 residues long. The germline gives CDR1 SGHRS, CDR2 YFSETQ. CDR3 sequence (DNA): TGCGCCAGCAGCTTAGGACTAGCCTACAATGAGCAGTTCTTC. It specifies CASSLGLAYNEQFF. The full variable domain, in which reference TRBV5-1 and TRBJ2-1 provide the parts outside the CDR3, is KAGVTQTPRYLIKTRGQQVTLSCSPISGHRSVSWYQQTPGQGLQFLFEYFSETQRNKGNFPGRFSGRQFSNSRSEMNVSTLELGDSALYLCASSLGLAYNEQFFGPGTRLTVL.

The J gene is TRBJ2-1, the V gene TRBV11-1, with D tentatively TRBD2 (6 bases). The CDR3 sequence is 13 residues long. The V end lost 7 bases, the J end lost 5 bases, and 12 bases lay between the germline ends. Germline-derived CDR1 and CDR2 are SGHAT and FQDESV (reference sequence). CDR3 sequence (DNA): TGTGCCAGCAAGCGGGTCGAACACAATGAGCAGTTCTTC. It yields the protein CASKRVEHNEQFF. Using reference TRBV11-1 and TRBJ2-1 for the parts outside the CDR3, the full variable domain is EAEVAQSPRYKITEKSQAVAFWCDPISGHATLYWYRQILGQGPELLVQFQDESVVDDSQLPKDRFSAERLKGVDSTLKIQPAELGDSAMYLCASKRVEHNEQFFGPGTRLTVL.

This clone was seen just once. The chain recombines TRBV10-2 with TRBJ2-7, with D maybe TRBD1 (6 bases). The length of the CDR3 is 15 residues. Germline CDR1 and CDR2: WSHSY and SAAADI. V lost 6 bases and J lost 3, with 18 bases in between. The CDR3 protein is CASRQGRGGSYEQYF. CDR3 DNA sequence: TGCGCCAGCAGACAGGGTAGAGGAGGAAGCTACGAGCAGTACTTC.

This sequence joins TRBV4-2 and TRBJ1-5, with D uncertain. Germline loops: CDR1 LGHNA, CDR2 YNFKEQ. The CDR3 has 15 amino acids. Trimming took off 0 bases at V and 5 bases at J, with 11 bases between the two ends. The CDR3 nucleotides read TGTGCCAGCAGCCAAGACAGGCAGGTCCATCAGCCCCAGCATTTT. Translating it yields CASSQDRQVHQPQHF.

The V call is TRBV3-1 (or the pseudogene TRBV3-2), the J call TRBJ2-7; TRBD1 might be the D (5 bases). Trimming stripped 0 bases from V and 2 bases from J, with 11 bases between. This CDR3 has 15 residues. Germline loops: CDR1 LGHDT, CDR2 YNNKEL (reference sequence). This CDR3 is CASSQDPGLTYEQYF. The CDR3 nucleotides are TGTGCCAGCAGCCAAGATCCAGGGCTAACCTACGAGCAGTACTTC.

This rearrangement joins TRBV19 to TRBJ2-7; a possible D gene is TRBD2 (7 bases). There are 15 residues in the CDR3. CDR1 is LNHDA, CDR2 SQIVND, per germline (reference sequence). The V gene lost 3 bases and the J gene lost 3 bases, with 15 bases spanning the gap. The CDR3 reads CASSIIWGGIYEQYF. The CDR3 region has the DNA TGTGCCAGTAGTATTATTTGGGGGGGCATCTACGAGCAGTACTTC.